This passage covers 27 T cell receptor beta chains from one sample sequenced in a study of a mutant IDH1 vaccine in newly diagnosed glioma. No antigen is known for these receptors. Time point in this sample: week 5, during vaccination. Vaccine doses each comprised 300 ug of mutant IDH1 20-mer peptide, with topical imiquimod. The method was immunoSEQ multiplex PCR; TCRdb's version includes in-frame clones alone and lacks a portion of them. The data hold approximately 57,000 clones, with around 82% observed a single time. The sample was PBMCs, taken from a glioma patient whose treatment included an IDH1 peptide vaccine. The origin of the receptors is a woman between 18 and 29 years old with glioma. Some clones in this sample may be carry-over from other donors' samples.

The V gene is TRBV9, the J gene TRBJ2-5, with D perhaps TRBD2 (6 bases). Germline assignment: CDR1 SGDLS and CDR2 YYNGEE. Trimming pared 0 bases from V and 1 base from J, leaving 7 bases between. This CDR3 is built from 14 residues. CDR3 amino acids: CASSVEAGQETQYF. For the CDR3, the DNA is TGTGCCAGCAGCGTAGAAGCGGGCCAAGAGACCCAGTACTTC.

This chain uses TRBV6-1 with TRBJ1-1; D is ambiguous. The germline gives CDR1 MNHNS, CDR2 SASEGT. The CDR3 is 10 amino acids. Trimming cost V 6 bases and J 5 bases, with 4 bases left between them. The CDR3 region is CASRGTEAFF. CDR3 coding DNA: TGTGCCAGCAGGGGAACTGAAGCTTTCTTT.

This chain links TRBV6-5 with TRBJ1-2; the match to TRBD1 covers 9 bases. CDR1 is MNHEY and CDR2 is SVGAGI in the germline V gene. The CDR3 sequence is 14 residues long. The junction had 6 bases not matched to a gene; V was cut back by 6 bases and J by 4 bases. CDR3 nucleotides: TGTGCCAGCAGCACCAGGACAGGGGTCTATGGCTACACCTTC. Its protein product is CASSTRTGVYGYTF.

The chain links TRBV6-5 to TRBJ2-7; 8 nucleotides align to TRBD1. With V trimmed by 7 bases and J by 2 bases, 10 bases remained unmatched. Looked up from germline, CDR1 is MNHEY and CDR2 is SVGAGI. This CDR3 spans 15 amino acids. The CDR3 DNA follows: TGTGCCAGCACCCTAAGACAGGGGAGTACCTACGAGCAGTACTTC. This gives the protein CASTLRQGSTYEQYF.

This chain joins TRBV4-3 and TRBJ2-1, with 7 bases fitting TRBD2. The V gene's germline CDR1 is LGHNA and CDR2 YSLEER. With V trimmed by 0 bases and J by 4 bases, 6 bases remained unmatched. The CDR3 runs 16 residues. DNA of the CDR3: TGCGCCAGCAGCCAAGAAGCGGGGAGGTCATACAATGAGCAGTTCTTC. Translated, it gives CASSQEAGRSYNEQFF.

About this clone: One end of the junction does not line up with germline, which may come from a read error. The chain joins TRBV7-9 to TRBJ2-2, with 9 bases aligning to TRBD2. CDR3 length equals 15 residues. From germline, CDR1 is SEHNR and CDR2 FQNEAQ (reference sequence). The CDR3 here is CASSLAGPDTGELFF. The CDR3 DNA sequence: TGTGCCAGCAGCCTAGCGGGGCCCGACACCGGGGAGCTGTTTTTT.

V is TRBV5-1 and J is TRBJ1-3; 10 nucleotides align to TRBD1. The CDR3 runs to 15 residues. The junction had 3 bases not matched to a gene; V was cut back by 4 bases and J by 2 bases. From germline, CDR1 is SGHRS and CDR2 YFSETQ. CDR3 nucleotides: TGCGCCAGCAGCACTGACAGGGGGCCTGGAAACACCATATATTTT. Amino acid sequence: CASSTDRGPGNTIYF.

The V gene is TRBV5-8, the J gene TRBJ2-5, with TRBD2 identical over 7 bases. From germline, CDR1 is SGHTS and CDR2 YDEGEE. This CDR3 has 14 residues. V gave up 4 bases and J gave up 4 bases; unmatched junction bases: 7. In DNA, the CDR3 is TGTGCCAGCAGCCCTACGCGGGGGTCAGAGACCCAGTACTTC. This gives the protein CASSPTRGSETQYF.

The genes are TRBV5-1 and TRBJ1-3; the D is unclear. Germline CDR1 reads SGHRS; CDR2 reads YFSETQ. Trimming cost V 6 bases and J 4 bases, with 8 bases left between them. This CDR3 comprises 12 residues. CDR3 protein: CASILFGNTIYF. CDR3 DNA: TGCGCCAGCATATTATTCGGAAACACCATATATTTT.

In its sample, this clone was seen once. The chain is built from TRBV6-6 and TRBJ1-6, with 9 bases identical to TRBD1. The CDR3 has 14 amino acids. V lost 6 bases to trimming and J lost 10 bases; unmatched junction nucleotides: 7. Germline CDR1 reads MNHNY; CDR2 reads SVGAGI (reference sequence). This CDR3 reads CASRPGQGGSPLHF. CDR3 bases: TGTGCCAGCAGGCCGGGACAGGGCGGCTCACCCCTCCACTTT.

The chain recombines TRBV30 with TRBJ1-2; 8 bases are shared with TRBD1. Looked up from germline, CDR1 is GTSNPN and CDR2 is SVGIG (reference sequence). The CDR3 runs 15 residues. The trim removed 3 bases at V and 4 bases at J, leaving 10 bases unmatched. CDR3 nucleotide sequence: TGTGCCTGGAGCCCGACAGGGGCTAGGTCCTATGGCTACACCTTC. It codes for CAWSPTGARSYGYTF.

The chain recombines TRBV30 with TRBJ2-7; no clear D. CDR1 GTSNPN and CDR2 SVGIG come from the germline V gene (reference sequence). The CDR3 extends over 15 amino acids. V dropped 1 base and J dropped 3 bases, with 16 bases sitting between them. The CDR3 loop is CAWSALGLPNYEQYF. The CDR3 bases are TGTGCCTGGAGTGCCCTTGGGCTGCCTAACTACGAGCAGTACTTC.

This sequence joins TRBV30 and TRBJ1-6; the D gene is possibly TRBD1 (5 bases). The ends were cut back, 5 bases at V and 6 bases at J, with 11 bases in the middle. CDR1 and CDR2 (germline): GTSNPN, SVGIG (reference sequence). The CDR3 is 13 amino acids. The CDR3 loop reads CAWAPGPNSPLHF. DNA of the CDR3: TGTGCCTGGGCCCCGGGACCTAATTCACCCCTCCACTTT. Full variable domain (missing parts from reference TRBV30 and TRBJ1-6): SQTIHQWPATLVQPVGSPLSLECTVEGTSNPNLYWYRQAAGRGLQLLFYSVGIGQISSEVPQNLSASRPQDRQFILSSKKLLLSDSGFYLCAWAPGPNSPLHFGNGTRLTVT.

The chain employs TRBV5-4 and TRBJ2-1, with TRBD2 matching 9 bases. Germline CDR1 reads SGHNT; CDR2 reads YYREEE (reference sequence). The V segment lost 4 bases and the J segment 4 bases; nucleotides outside the gene matches: 6. The CDR3 totals 15 residues. The CDR3 DNA is TGTGCCAGCAGCGGTGCTAGCGGGGCGTACAATGAGCAGTTCTTC. Amino acid sequence: CASSGASGAYNEQFF.

The V call is TRBV6-5, the J call TRBJ2-3; 8 positions match TRBD2. The CDR3 has 16 amino acids. Looked up from germline, CDR1 is MNHEY and CDR2 is SVGAGI. V was pared by 2 bases and J by 1 base, with 5 bases of the junction left unmatched. The CDR3 sequence: CASSYGAGVGTDTQYF. CDR3 sequence (DNA): TGTGCCAGCAGTTACGGAGCGGGAGTGGGCACAGATACGCAGTATTTT.

CDR3 sequence (DNA): TGTGCCAGCTGTCGGGACAGCCAAGAGACCCAGTACTTC. Its translation: CASCRDSQETQYF. The chain employs TRBV7-6 and TRBJ2-5; 7 positions match TRBD1. CDR1 is SGHVS and CDR2 is FNYEAQ in the germline V gene. The CDR3 spans 13 residues. V was pared by 8 bases and J by 1 base, with 4 bases of the junction left unmatched.

The chain has TRBV6-1 and TRBJ2-7, with D unclear. The V end was cut by 1 base, the J end by 2 bases, with 6 bases between. This CDR3 spans 13 amino acids. Per germline, CDR1 MNHNS and CDR2 SASEGT. The CDR3 is CASSEVTAYEQYF. The CDR3 DNA is TGTGCCAGCAGTGAAGTCACTGCCTACGAGCAGTACTTC.

The chain uses TRBV13 and TRBJ1-1; 8 bases agree with TRBD1. The length of the CDR3 is 15 residues. Germline-derived CDR1 and CDR2 are PRHDT and FYEKMQ (reference sequence). The V gene end was trimmed by 5 bases and the J gene end by 1 base; junction bases not matched to a gene: 6. The CDR3: CASSADRGSNTEAFF. In DNA, the CDR3 is TGTGCCAGCAGCGCAGACAGGGGTTCGAACACTGAAGCTTTCTTT.

The chain joins TRBV25-1 to TRBJ2-7; the D is unclear. The CDR3 runs to 12 residues. V lost 4 bases and J lost 2, with 6 bases in between. Germline assignment: CDR1 MGHDK and CDR2 SYGVNS. The CDR3 sequence: CASSVRPYEQYF. In DNA, the CDR3 is TGTGCCAGCAGTGTAAGGCCCTACGAGCAGTACTTC.

The rearrangement links TRBV6-1 to TRBJ1-6; 7 nucleotides line up with TRBD1. The CDR3 is 14 amino acids. The ends lost 8 bases at V and 8 bases at J; junction bases unmatched: 9. The germline gives CDR1 MNHNS, CDR2 SASEGT. This chain's CDR3 is CASEGGGSHSPLHF. In DNA form, the CDR3 reads TGTGCCAGCGAAGGAGGGGGCAGCCATTCACCCCTCCACTTT.

The chain couples TRBV30 to TRBJ1-1, with 12 bases aligning to TRBD1. Germline V gene data show CDR1 as GTSNPN and CDR2 as SVGIG (reference sequence). This CDR3 contains 22 residues. Unmatched junction bases numbered 26, after V lost 4 bases and J lost 2 bases. The CDR3 DNA follows: TGTGCCTGGATTCGCCGTAAAGGGACAGGGGGCATGGGAGGACACTTCAACACTGAAGCTTTCTTT. Amino acid sequence: CAWIRRKGTGGMGGHFNTEAFF.

This clone came up once. The gene calls are TRBV5-4 and TRBJ2-5, with 7 nucleotides matching TRBD2. This CDR3 comprises 16 residues. Germline CDR1 SGHNT, CDR2 YYREEE (reference sequence). Losses at the gene ends were 0 bases for V and 2 bases for J; bases not matched to a gene: 7. This chain's CDR3 is CASSLVIGLGQETQYF. The CDR3 coding sequence is TGTGCCAGCAGCTTGGTCATTGGACTAGGGCAAGAGACCCAGTACTTC.

This clone was observed once. The rearrangement uses TRBV19 and TRBJ1-2, with TRBD1 matching over 8 bases. The CDR3 loop spans 14 amino acids. From germline, CDR1 is LNHDA and CDR2 SQIVND (reference sequence). After removal of 7 bases from V and 8 bases from J, the junction contained 12 bases not matched to a gene. The CDR3 coding sequence is TGTGCCAGTACGGCCGGACAGGGTAGGAGCGGCTACACCTTC. This sequence encodes CASTAGQGRSGYTF.

The count of this clone is one. The chain is built from TRBV5-6 and TRBJ2-7; D remains unclear. This CDR3 contains 12 residues. Trimming cost V 3 bases and J 6 bases, with 10 bases left between them. Germline V lookup: CDR1 SGHDT, CDR2 YYEEEE. This CDR3 reads CASSYGLAEQYF. The CDR3 DNA reads TGTGCCAGCAGCTACGGTCTGGCCGAGCAGTACTTC.

CDR3 sequence: CASSLASGRKDRYNEQFF. DNA for the CDR3: TGCGCCAGCAGCTTGGCTTCGGGCAGAAAGGACCGCTACAATGAGCAGTTCTTC. The rearrangement links TRBV5-1 to TRBJ2-1, with D uncertain. The length of the CDR3 is 18 residues. Germline V lookup: CDR1 SGHRS, CDR2 YFSETQ. Trimming took off 0 bases at V and 3 bases at J, with 19 bases between the two ends.

The sample holds one count of this clone. This sequence joins TRBV9 and TRBJ1-2; D not resolved. Trimming stripped 6 bases from V and 4 bases from J, with 13 bases between. The CDR3 is made up of 13 amino acids. Per germline, CDR1 SGDLS and CDR2 YYNGEE. CDR3 sequence: CASTLATSYGYTF. CDR3 nucleotides: TGTGCCAGCACCCTAGCCACTTCCTATGGCTACACCTTC.

The chain employs TRBV21-1 and TRBJ1-2; the D call TRBD1 from the table was never checked on the DNA. TRBV21-1 is an annotated pseudogene. The CDR3 spans 14 residues. DNA for the CDR3: TGTGCCAGGAAGACCGGGACACAGAAGTATGGCTACACCTTC. As protein: CARKTGTQKYGYTF.